The entry below gives a single T cell receptor (beta chain) sequence along with its context. This clonotype was detected ten times or more. It lacks a known antigen. No quality values exist for individual bases; no much larger clone is one base distant. Separate amplification of TCR alpha and beta chain libraries was performed from the second PCR step onward. To determine each donor's CMV status, fresh PBMCs were stimulated overnight with CMV viral lysate, and IFNgamma production from CD4+ T cells was then assessed. Miltenyi beads were used first to positively select CD4 T cells, and CD8 T cells were then positively selected from the CD4-negative fraction. Cells stained for CD3, CD4, CD8, CD45RA, CD27 and a live/dead dye were sorted on a BD Aria II into four subsets by CD45RA and CD27. Blood was obtained from three healthy volunteers, and the blood from each volunteer was fractionated into CD4 and CD8 T cells and subsequently into four differentiation subsets. Roughly 0.13 L of peripheral blood was collected from each donor, and PBMC were isolated by Ficoll-Paque PLUS density-gradient centrifugation. Sorted cells were lysed in RLT buffer, and RNA was extracted with a Qiagen RNeasy kit and stored at -80°C.

The library was generated by UMI-ligation and nested PCR. The beta constant-region primer was an equimolar mix of two oligonucleotides covering both TRBC1 and TRBC2. Four rounds of PCR were used to amplify ligated cDNA, with nested alpha and beta constant-region primers being used together with the SP2 primer. A single-stranded oligonucleotide containing the SP2 primer and a 12-nucleotide UMI was joined to the 3' end of the cDNA by T4 RNA ligase 1. Incubation of the ligation reaction was carried out at 16 degrees C for about 19-24 hours. PCR2 was usually performed as a SYBR Green qPCR and halted at a preset threshold so that over-amplification would not occur. All purifications after the first were performed with Agencourt AMPure XP magnetic beads. Library amounts were measured by Qubit and library quality was assessed on a TapeStation, where the main peak was expected at around 650 bp. Pooled libraries were sequenced on an Illumina MiSeq using v2 2x251 paired-end kits, and typically roughly 1-2.2 million reads were obtained per sample. Each sample library was pooled at 4 to 5 nM, and about 5-7% PhiX was included to improve cluster recognition. Per the original workflow: Using tag matching that tolerated one base-pair mismatch, Decombinator assigned V and J genes to FASTQ reads that had been processed by Demultiplexor. Collapsinator used UMIs to correct both sequencing errors and frequency errors arising from PCR heterogeneity. TCRs were translated and CDR3s were extracted from the conserved cysteine to the FGXG phenylalanine by CDR3Translator, with non-productive sequences being flagged. Repertoires were subsampled to equal numbers of UMI-defined TCRs before Gini, Shannon entropy and inverse Simpson indices were calculated. Within the linear range, a power law was fitted to clonotype abundance distributions using maximum likelihood. Similar UMI counts, unique TCR numbers and clonal distributions were obtained with the pipeline and with MIGEC on one naive CD8 sample. In one analysis, naive TCRs also found in any memory subset of the same donor were removed from the naive repertoire. The repertoires were searched for 7,000 to 8,000 CMV-associated CDR3 sequences that had been compiled from VDJdb and a published dataset. The public reads were reprocessed in TCRdb via fastp at Q25 and MiXCR, keeping in-frame beta chains. Each entry is one CDR3 protein sequence, shown with its most common DNA and genes. In this record, the V and J calls reflect TCRdb's handling and not the investigators' own analysis. The sample data list roughly 100,000 distinct CDR3 sequences, and roughly 15% of these were observed just once. The ten largest make up around 2.7% of the sample.

The V end gives up 5 bases and the J end 7 bases, leaving 11 bases in the junction not matched to a gene. Taken from the germline V gene, the CDR1 and CDR2 loops are MDHEN and SYDVKM. The CDR3, from cysteine to phenylalanine, totals 16 residues. Kept here is only the CDR3 DNA, which spans 48 bases and is read in frame from base 1. This sample is part of a study of naive and memory T cell subsets (dated by TCRdb to about 2017). With respect to the entire study: Sorted naive and memory T cell subsets from peripheral blood were analyzed in the study using a UMI-based, open-source pipeline for TCR alpha and beta sequencing. IgG serology results and the functional CMV T cell responses were in complete agreement. RNA was DNase-treated and reverse transcribed with TCR constant-region primers, mostly using SuperScript III.

What the research found in general, with its limitations: Clonotypes were defined as single alpha or beta chain sequences, not paired alpha/beta receptors. RNA-based TCR counts may be affected by expression changes linked to T cell activation and differentiation. In both CD4 and CD8 cells, going from naive through CM, EM and EMRA, the Gini index went up while Shannon and inverse Simpson diversity went down. A few larger clonotypes were present in naive repertoires, especially CD8 naive repertoires, and these clonotypes were possibly memory cells re-expressing CD45RA. The repertoire findings for the naive and memory subsets could not be validated against a ground truth because none was available. TCR abundance followed a power law whose exponent differed between naive and memory subsets but was consistent across the three individuals. Following error correction, more than 90% of naive TCR sequences occurred only once, which made naive abundance distributions much steeper than those of memory subsets.

The sample taken for sequencing was naive CD8+ T cells from blood. The sample's cell subset or site label, decoded: naive T cells, CD45RA high CD27+. The TCR sequence derives from a human donor in good health. The chain employs TRBV28 and TRBJ2-1; TRBD2 lines up with 10 middle nucleotides. The bases are TGTGCCAGCAGTCAAGAGGGACTAGCGAAACCTAATGAGCAGTTCTTC. This translates into CASSQEGLAKPNEQFF.